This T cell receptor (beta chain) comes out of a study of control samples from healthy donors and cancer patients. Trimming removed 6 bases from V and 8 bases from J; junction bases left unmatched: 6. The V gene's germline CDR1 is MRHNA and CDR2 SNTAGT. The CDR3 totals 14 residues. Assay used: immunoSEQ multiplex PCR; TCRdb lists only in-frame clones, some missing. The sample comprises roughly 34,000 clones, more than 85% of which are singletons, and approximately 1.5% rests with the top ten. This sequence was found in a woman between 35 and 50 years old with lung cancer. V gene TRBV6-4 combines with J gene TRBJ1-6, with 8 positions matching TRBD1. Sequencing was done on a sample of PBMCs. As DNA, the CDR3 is TGTGCCAGCAGCCCGGACAGGGTGGATTCACCCCTCCACTTT. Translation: CASSPDRVDSPLHF.